This T cell receptor (beta chain) emerged from a study of regulatory T cells in long-lasting Graves disease. As to time point: persistent/refractory GD, antithyroid drugs over 5 years with positive TRAb. RNA isolated from PBMCs was used to make the TCR library. In this cohort, patients came from an endocrinology department located in Xi'an, China. The sample holds a few counts of this clonotype. V gave up 5 bases and J gave up 5 bases, with 10 bases separating them. The CDR3 has 13 amino acids. Construction of TCR beta libraries relied on iRepertoire HTBI primers and on Arm-PCR targeting CDR3 regions. How the authors handled the data: Taken together, the samples had fewer than 70 TRBV and approximately 15 TRBJ segments identified. Via MiXCR, TCRdb re-called the multiplex PCR reads, giving one row per CDR3 protein. Here the V and J calls rest on TCRdb's processing, not on the authors' analysis. Here the sample spans a few hundred thousand distinct CDR3 sequences, roughly 24% being singletons.

This clonotype originated in a woman between 40 and 50 years old with Graves disease. The V gene is TRBV12-3 or TRBV12-4, the J gene TRBJ2-1; no firm D call. Sequencing used peripheral blood mononuclear cells (PBMCs), obtained when the disease was refractory, from a patient treated with antithyroid drugs. The CDR3 DNA follows: TGTGCCAGCAGTCCCAACAGTCACAATGAGCAGTTCTTC. This codes for CASSPNSHNEQFF.